Following are 23 T cell receptor beta chains from one sample sequenced in a study of cytomegalovirus exposure and HLA in healthy donors. PCR involved 60 Vbeta and 13 Jbeta primers. TCRdb's table, derived via immunoSEQ multiplex PCR, lists solely in-frame clones and lacks some. The sample records about 190,000 clones, under 85% being singletons. Sequencing was done on a sample of PBMCs. The receptors stem from a woman between 18 and 30 years old in good health and CMV-seronegative.

This clone came up a few times. This rearrangement joins TRBV4-1 to TRBJ1-5, with a possible D match to TRBD1 (5 bases). The germline CDR1 and CDR2 sequences are MGHRA and YSYEKL. The V end was cut by 4 bases, the J end by 0 bases, with 13 bases between. The CDR3 is 16 amino acids. CDR3 in DNA: TGCGCCAGCAGCCCCGGGGGGTTCGTTAGCAATCAGCCCCAGCATTTT. Its protein product is CASSPGGFVSNQPQHF.

J is TRBJ2-3 and V is TRBV14, with TRBD2 as a possible D gene (6 bases). The ends were cut back, 4 bases at V and 6 bases at J, with 20 bases in the middle. This CDR3 spans 16 amino acids. Germline lookup yields CDR1 SGHDN and CDR2 FVKESK. The CDR3, as DNA: TGTGCCAGCAGCCTAACCGGCGGGGCGGAGGAGGATACGCAGTATTTT. Its translation: CASSLTGGAEEDTQYF.

This sequence joins TRBV5-4 and TRBJ2-5; D gene ambiguous. The J call may be in error: the DNA end matches TRBJ2-7 better. The germline gives CDR1 SGHNT, CDR2 YYREEE (reference sequence). The CDR3 spans 13 residues. CDR3 region: CASSLAVSYEQYF. DNA for the CDR3: TGTGCCAGCAGCTTGGCCGTAAGCTACGAGCAGTACTTC.

Details on this clone: The sample has other DNA sequences that encode this CDR3 too. The chain couples TRBV28 to TRBJ2-7; 9 nucleotides line up with TRBD1. This CDR3 has 13 amino acids. V trimming: 6 bases; J trimming: 3 bases; junction bases outside the gene matches: 3. Per the germline V gene, CDR1 is MDHEN and CDR2 is SYDVKM. The DNA of the CDR3 is TGTGCCAGCAGAACGGGACAGGGCTACGAGCAGTACTTC. As protein: CASRTGQGYEQYF.

In its sample, this clone was seen a few times. The rearrangement uses TRBV28 and TRBJ1-2; 8 bases are shared with TRBD1. Per the germline V gene, CDR1 is MDHEN and CDR2 is SYDVKM. The CDR3 loop spans 11 amino acids. J lost 14 bases, V lost 3 bases, and 5 bases had no gene match. The DNA for the CDR3 is TGTGCCAGCAGTTTGACAGGGGAAGAGACCTTC. Its translation: CASSLTGEETF.

This clone was counted a few times. V is TRBV5-4 and J is TRBJ1-3, with 7 bases aligning to TRBD1. The CDR3 spans 14 residues. The junction had 4 bases not matched to a gene; V was cut back by 0 bases and J by 7 bases. Germline V gives CDR1 SGHNT, CDR2 YYREEE (reference sequence). In nucleotides, the CDR3 is TGTGCCAGCAGCTTGGCTCAGGGGGGCAACACCATATATTTT. Translated: CASSLAQGGNTIYF.

The V and J genes are TRBV5-5 and TRBJ1-1; no clear D gene. The V and J ends lost 4 bases and 11 bases respectively, with 24 bases between them. Germline assignment: CDR1 SGHKS and CDR2 YYEKEE (reference sequence). The CDR3 consists of 15 residues. The chain's CDR3 is CASSGVGGSELRAFF. CDR3 coding DNA: TGTGCCAGCAGCGGGGTAGGAGGCTCCGAGTTACGTGCTTTCTTT.

The chain has TRBV7-2 and TRBJ1-5, with 7 bases lining up with TRBD1. The germline V gene has CDR1 SGHTA and CDR2 FQGNSA. The V segment lost 4 bases and the J segment 0 bases; nucleotides outside the gene matches: 3. CDR3 size: 15 residues. CDR3 loop: CASSSGTVSNQPQHF. For the CDR3, the DNA is TGTGCCAGCAGCTCCGGGACAGTTAGCAATCAGCCCCAGCATTTT.

For the CDR3, the DNA is TGTGCCAGTAGTAGACCCCTCATAGCGGGAGTAGCAGATACGCAGTATTTT. Translated: CASSRPLIAGVADTQYF. The gene calls are TRBV19 and TRBJ2-3, with 9 bases aligning to TRBD2. The germline CDR1 and CDR2 sequences are LNHDA and SQIVND (reference sequence). This CDR3 has 17 residues. Trimming removed 4 bases from V and 4 bases from J; junction bases left unmatched: 12.

The CDR3 protein is CASSPLSQGTYEQYF. CDR3 nucleotide sequence: TGTGCCAGCTCACCTTTATCACAGGGTACCTACGAGCAGTACTTC. The chain employs TRBV18 and TRBJ2-7; a possible D gene is TRBD1 (6 bases). The CDR3 consists of 15 residues. The germline CDR1 and CDR2 sequences are KGHSH and LQKENI. V dropped 3 bases and J dropped 2 bases, with 14 bases sitting between them.

The chain combines TRBV27 with TRBJ1-1, with D possibly being TRBD1 (6 bases). Per the germline V gene, CDR1 is MNHEY and CDR2 is SMNVEV (reference sequence). With 3 bases removed from V and 7 bases from J, the gap between germline ends came to 15 bases. The CDR3 consists of 14 residues. CDR3 residues: CASSFRDRINEAFF. The CDR3 bases are TGTGCCAGCAGTTTTAGAGACAGGATAAATGAAGCTTTCTTT.

V and J are TRBV5-4 and TRBJ1-1; TRBD1 matches 8 bases. This CDR3 is built from 13 residues. Per germline, CDR1 SGHNT and CDR2 YYREEE (reference sequence). Trimming at V came to 2 bases and at J to 8 bases, leaving 5 bases not matched to a gene. This CDR3 is CASSFRTGMEAFF. The CDR3 DNA reads as TGTGCCAGCAGCTTCCGGACAGGGATGGAAGCTTTCTTT.

The V and J genes are TRBV21-1 and TRBJ2-5; the DNA was not compared with TRBD2, the D call given in the table. TRBV21-1 is marked as a pseudogene. The CDR3 consists of 15 residues. In DNA form, the CDR3 reads TGTGCCATCAAACCTGACTATAGCTGGCAAGAGACCCAGTACTTC. Amino acid sequence: CAIKPDYSWQETQYF.

The chain recombines TRBV4-1 with TRBJ2-7, with D perhaps TRBD1 (6 bases). Trimming took 4 bases from V and 7 from J, leaving 11 bases between them. This CDR3 has 12 amino acids. Looked up from germline, CDR1 is MGHRA and CDR2 is YSYEKL. The CDR3 sequence: CASSLPQGEQYF. As DNA, the CDR3 is TGCGCCAGCAGCCTCCCGCAGGGGGAGCAGTACTTC.

In its sample, this clone was seen a few times. The chain links TRBV7-3 to TRBJ1-6; the match to TRBD1 covers 7 bases. The germline CDR1 and CDR2 sequences are SGHTA and FQGTGA. This CDR3 comprises 16 residues. J lost 13 bases, V lost 4 bases, and 16 bases had no gene match. The CDR3 is CASSWGTERVLVPLHF. Written as DNA, the CDR3 is TGTGCCAGCAGCTGGGGGACAGAGAGGGTTCTAGTTCCCCTCCACTTT.

This clone was observed once. The chain employs TRBV19 and TRBJ2-7, with a tentative D call TRBD2 (6 bases). Trimming shortened V by 5 bases and J by 2 bases, and 16 bases separated the two germline ends. The CDR3 is made up of 15 amino acids. From germline, CDR1 is LNHDA and CDR2 SQIVND (reference sequence). The CDR3 protein is CASSGDLNSTYEQYF. Here the CDR3 DNA reads TGTGCCAGTAGTGGGGACTTGAACTCTACCTACGAGCAGTACTTC.

The rearrangement links TRBV9 to TRBJ2-7, with D perhaps matching TRBD1 (6 bases). The CDR3 covers 15 residues. Germline V lookup: CDR1 SGDLS, CDR2 YYNGEE. Between the trimmed V and J ends, which lost 3 bases and 2 bases, there was a span of 15 bases. DNA of the CDR3: TGTGCCAGCAGCGGACAGGACTTACCAGCCTACGAGCAGTACTTC. Translating it yields CASSGQDLPAYEQYF. The full variable domain, rest sourced from reference TRBV9 and TRBJ2-7, is DSGVTQTPKHLITATGQRVTLRCSPRSGDLSVYWYQQSLDQGLQFLIQYYNGEERAKGNILERFSAQQFPDLHSELNLSSLELGDSALYFCASSGQDLPAYEQYFGPGTRLTVT.

This chain uses TRBV5-1 with TRBJ2-7, with TRBD1 as a possible D gene (6 bases). The ends were cut back, 4 bases at V and 3 bases at J, with 11 bases in the middle. The germline V gene encodes CDR1 SGHRS and CDR2 YFSETQ. The CDR3 is made up of 13 amino acids. CDR3 protein: CASSLGQIYEQYF. The CDR3 bases are TGCGCCAGCAGCCTTGGACAGATCTACGAGCAGTACTTC.

The chain couples TRBV7-3 to TRBJ2-1, with 9 bases matching TRBD2. Germline loops: CDR1 SGHTA, CDR2 FQGTGA. CDR3 length: 17 amino acids. The V segment lost 0 bases and the J segment 3 bases; nucleotides outside the gene matches: 6. CDR3: CASSLTPLAGIYNEQFF. Here the CDR3 DNA reads TGTGCCAGCAGCTTAACACCTCTAGCGGGGATCTACAATGAGCAGTTCTTC.

The V call is TRBV5-1, the J call TRBJ1-1; perhaps TRBD1 as D (5 bases). This CDR3 is built from 15 residues. Trimming cost V 5 bases and J 1 base, with 15 bases left between them. The germline gives CDR1 SGHRS, CDR2 YFSETQ. CDR3 in DNA: TGCGCCAGCAGACCTCCTGGGGGGAGGAACACTGAAGCTTTCTTT. It codes for CASRPPGGRNTEAFF. The entire variable domain, with the rest obtained from reference TRBV5-1 and TRBJ1-1, is as follows: KAGVTQTPRYLIKTRGQQVTLSCSPISGHRSVSWYQQTPGQGLQFLFEYFSETQRNKGNFPGRFSGRQFSNSRSEMNVSTLELGDSALYLCASRPPGGRNTEAFFGQGTRLTVV.

CDR3 sequence reads: CASSQDSLNEQFF. DNA of the CDR3: TGTGCCAGCAGCCAGGACAGCCTCAATGAGCAGTTCTTC. The V gene is TRBV7-9, the J gene TRBJ2-1, with a tentative D call TRBD1 (6 bases). The germline CDR1 and CDR2 sequences are SEHNR and FQNEAQ (reference sequence). There are 13 residues in the CDR3. V lost 5 bases and J 6 bases, leaving 11 bases between the germline ends.

The V call is TRBV13, the J call TRBJ2-7; 7 bases agree with TRBD2. J gave up 0 bases and V 5 bases, and 10 bases lay outside the gene matches. The CDR3 loop spans 16 amino acids. Germline V gene lookup returns CDR1 PRHDT and CDR2 FYEKMQ (reference sequence). DNA of the CDR3: TGTGCCAGCAGCCGTCATCTCGGGGGGAGCTCCTACGAGCAGTACTTC. Its translation is CASSRHLGGSSYEQYF.

This clone was seen a few times. The CDR3 protein is CASSPFDTREGSYEQYF. For the CDR3, the DNA is TGTGCCAGCAGCCCTTTCGATACCAGGGAGGGCTCCTACGAGCAGTACTTC. V usage is TRBV7-9 and J usage is TRBJ2-7, with 7 bases identical to TRBD2. J lost 0 bases, V lost 5 bases, and 13 bases had no gene match. The CDR3 contains 17 residues. CDR1 and CDR2 (germline): SEHNR, FQNEAQ (reference sequence).